This TCR beta chain is drawn from a study of identical twins. Healthy Caucasian individuals made up all the donors. About this clonotype itself: Its antigen is currently unknown.

Study-wide results and limits: Invariant populations such as MAIT and iNKT cells could partly muddle zero-insertion analyses.

CDR1 is SNHLY, CDR2 FYNNEI, per germline. Trimming stripped 5 bases from V and 0 bases from J, with 20 bases between. The CDR3 runs to 18 residues. Carrying unique molecular identifiers, the cDNA also gained a universal primer site through template switching. TCRdb reprocessed the 5' RACE reads with MiXCR, giving one entry per CDR3 protein. The top ten hold 0.48% of the sample, which has approximately 550,000 distinct CDR3 sequences, 20% to 25% seen once. The sample was also reused in another study, on yellow fever vaccine responses in identical twins.

The chain is built from TRBV2 and TRBJ2-4; D might be TRBD1 (5 bases). The sequenced sample was CD4+ T cells sorted from blood. The clonotype comes from a woman between 18 and 29 years old in good health. The CDR3 nucleotides read TGTGCCAGCAGTTTCTTCCCGAATGGGCAGGGAGCCAAAAACATTCAGTACTTC. Translation gives CASSFFPNGQGAKNIQYF.